The entry that follows covers one TCR beta chain sequence. One junction end does not reproduce the germline sequence, and a read error may be involved. Germline assignment: CDR1 SEHNR and CDR2 FQNEAQ (reference sequence). The CDR3 is made up of 15 amino acids. Original methodology: Estimates of nucleated cell counts were drawn from the amplification of reference gene primers. Some clones are missing from TCRdb's copy, which holds only in-frame ones; the method was immunoSEQ multiplex PCR. The DNA gave D and trimming, while V, J and clone size come from that table. The table has under 250,000 clones, 80% to 85% seen once. This sample stems from a study of blood T cell repertoires in COVID-19. About the research overall: Acute-phase and convalescent COVID-19 samples originated in the United States, Italy and Spain. T cells, B-cell-depleted T cells, or PBMCs supplied cDNA or gDNA.

The genes are TRBV7-9 and TRBJ2-2; 8 positions match TRBD2. Sequenced: peripheral blood. The clonotype originates from a young woman with acute or convalescent COVID-19. This CDR3 is CASSLARTSTAELFF. The CDR3 DNA follows: TGTGCCAGCAGCTTAGCGAGGACTAGCACCGCGGAGCTGTTTTTT.